The 27 T cell receptor beta chains below all came from one sample that was sequenced in a study of cytotoxic CD8 clonotypes in ibrutinib-treated CLL. TCRdb's copy holds only in-frame clones and misses some; the assay was immunoSEQ multiplex PCR. The top ten clones hold roughly 6% of a sample with roughly 300,000 clones, less than 85% of them seen once. The specimen comprised PBMCs, sampled at disease progression, from a patient treated with ibrutinib. The receptors here all came from a human donor with chronic lymphocytic leukemia.

The chain carries TRBV5-5 and TRBJ2-1, with a weak D call TRBD1 (6 bases). Looked up from germline, CDR1 is SGHKS and CDR2 is YYEKEE (reference sequence). V was trimmed by 0 bases and J by 4 bases, leaving 11 bases between them. The length of the CDR3 is 15 residues. The CDR3 DNA follows: TGTGCCAGCAGCTTGGTAACAGGGCTATACAATGAGCAGTTCTTC. Translated: CASSLVTGLYNEQFF.

The chain uses TRBV4-1 and TRBJ2-2; tentatively, D is TRBD1 (6 bases). CDR1 is MGHRA, CDR2 YSYEKL, per germline. V lost 1 base, J lost 5 bases, and 11 bases lay in between. This CDR3 comprises 15 residues. The CDR3 reads CASSQGDIRTGELFF. The DNA for the CDR3 is TGCGCCAGCAGCCAAGGGGACATCCGTACCGGGGAGCTGTTTTTT.

V usage is TRBV15 and J usage is TRBJ2-1, with D unclear. The CDR3 contains 12 residues. Germline V gives CDR1 LNHNV, CDR2 YYDKDF (reference sequence). Trimming took 3 bases from V and 8 from J, leaving 8 bases between them. CDR3 residues: CATSRLDHEQFF. In DNA form, the CDR3 reads TGTGCCACCAGCAGGCTCGACCATGAGCAGTTCTTC. Complete variable domain (other parts from reference TRBV15 and TRBJ2-1): DAMVIQNPRYQVTQFGKPVTLSCSQTLNHNVMYWYQQKSSQAPKLLFHYYDKDFNNEADTPDNFQSRRPNTSFCFLDIRSPGLGDTAMYLCATSRLDHEQFFGPGTRLTVL.

This chain uses TRBV5-6 with TRBJ2-7, with 10 bases matching TRBD1. Looked up from germline, CDR1 is SGHDT and CDR2 is YYEEEE. The V gene end was trimmed by 4 bases and the J gene end by 8 bases; junction bases not matched to a gene: 6. The CDR3 totals 13 residues. In DNA form, the CDR3 reads TGTGCCAGCAGCCGTGGGACAGGGGCGCAGCAGTACTTC. Protein sequence: CASSRGTGAQQYF.

The chain combines TRBV7-9 with TRBJ1-1; TRBD1 matches 7 bases. CDR1 is SEHNR, CDR2 FQNEAQ, per germline (reference sequence). Trimming took 6 bases from V and 2 from J; bases not matched to a gene: 9. The CDR3 runs 15 residues. CDR3 loop: CASSHDGTANTEAFF. The CDR3 nucleotides read TGTGCCAGCAGTCACGACGGGACAGCCAACACTGAAGCTTTCTTT.

Written as DNA, the CDR3 is TGTGCCAGCAGCTTATGGGGGGCGGGAGGGCCCACCTACGAGCAGTACTTC. This codes for CASSLWGAGGPTYEQYF. The rearrangement uses TRBV7-2 and TRBJ2-7; 9 bases are shared with TRBD2. Germline CDR1 and CDR2: SGHTA and FQGNSA. The CDR3 is 17 residues long. V shed 2 bases and J 2 bases; nucleotides not matched to a gene: 10.

This clone was seen more than once but under ten times. The rearrangement uses TRBV2 and TRBJ1-2; perhaps TRBD1 as D (5 bases). There are 11 residues in the CDR3. The germline V gene has CDR1 SNHLY and CDR2 FYNNEI. V dropped 7 bases and J dropped 8 bases, with 11 bases sitting between them. CDR3 sequence: CASKTRDGYTF. The CDR3 coding sequence is TGTGCCAGCAAAACCAGGGACGGCTACACCTTC.

The J gene is TRBJ2-2, the V gene TRBV27; no clear D gene. The germline V and J ends were trimmed by 5 bases and 4 bases, with 8 bases remaining between them. The CDR3 totals 13 residues. Germline values: CDR1 MNHEY, CDR2 SMNVEV (reference sequence). The DNA for the CDR3 is TGTGCCAGCAGTAGGGCCCGCACCGGGGAGCTGTTTTTT. Its protein is CASSRARTGELFF.

This clone showed up just a few times. The J gene is TRBJ2-7, the V gene TRBV7-2; D remains unclear. The germline V gene encodes CDR1 SGHTA and CDR2 FQGNSA. V lost 4 bases and J lost 2, with 9 bases in between. The CDR3 length is 13 residues. For the CDR3, the DNA is TGTGCCAGCAGCTGGGCCCCGCCCTACGAGCAGTACTTC. Translated: CASSWAPPYEQYF.

The sample holds a few counts of this clone. This rearrangement joins TRBV7-6 to TRBJ1-2; 8 bases line up with TRBD1. The CDR3 runs to 15 residues. Germline values: CDR1 SGHVS, CDR2 FNYEAQ. V was pared by 5 bases and J by 7 bases, with 12 bases of the junction left unmatched. The CDR3 spells CASSKRQGYSGGYTF. DNA of the CDR3: TGTGCCAGCAGCAAGCGACAGGGGTATTCGGGTGGCTACACCTTC.

The chain joins TRBV12-5 to TRBJ1-1; 7 bases match TRBD1. This CDR3 region has 15 residues. Trimming cost V 7 bases and J 0 bases; bases outside gene matches: 8. Germline CDR1 is LGHNT and CDR2 is FRNRAP. CDR3 region: CASANRGGLNTEAFF. In DNA form, the CDR3 reads TGTGCTAGTGCCAACAGGGGCGGCCTGAACACTGAAGCTTTCTTT.

This chain joins TRBV10-3 and TRBJ1-2, with TRBD1 matching over 7 bases. V gave up 7 bases and J gave up 5 bases; unmatched junction bases: 13. Per germline, CDR1 ENHRY and CDR2 SYGVKD. The CDR3 is made up of 15 amino acids. As DNA, the CDR3 is TGTGCCATCACCGGGACAGTCACTGGGGTTTATGGCTACACCTTC. Translating gives CAITGTVTGVYGYTF.

This clone was picked up a small number of times. The chain carries TRBV10-3 and TRBJ1-2; possible D gene TRBD1, 5 bases. This CDR3 has 15 amino acids. V was clipped by 1 base and J by 0 bases, with 9 bases between them. Looked up from germline, CDR1 is ENHRY and CDR2 is SYGVKD. Written as DNA, the CDR3 is TGTGCCATCAGTGAGTTGCAGGGCGCTAACTATGGCTACACCTTC. It translates to CAISELQGANYGYTF.

This sequence joins TRBV5-1 and TRBJ2-7, with D unclear. Germline CDR1 is SGHRS and CDR2 is YFSETQ. V lost 0 bases to trimming and J lost 5 bases, with 6 bases between them. There are 12 residues in the CDR3. CDR3 nucleotides: TGCGCCAGCAGCTTGGGGGCGGACGAGCAGTACTTC. Translation gives CASSLGADEQYF.

Only a few counts were recorded for this clone. The J gene is TRBJ1-2, the V gene TRBV5-6; TRBD1 might be the D (5 bases). Germline CDR1 and CDR2: SGHDT and YYEEEE. The CDR3 extends over 14 amino acids. V was clipped by 0 bases and J by 3 bases, with 9 bases between them. The CDR3 DNA reads TGTGCCAGCAGCTTGGAGGGGTTTTACTATGGCTACACCTTC. It codes for CASSLEGFYYGYTF.

The V gene is TRBV29-1, the J gene TRBJ2-3, with 8 nucleotides matching TRBD2. Germline V gene data show CDR1 as SQVTM and CDR2 as ANQGSEA. The length of the CDR3 is 16 residues. Unmatched junction bases numbered 10, after V lost 5 bases and J lost 0 bases. This chain's CDR3 is CSVSSGRGASTDTQYF. In nucleotides, the CDR3 is TGCAGCGTTAGCAGCGGGAGAGGGGCAAGCACAGATACGCAGTATTTT.

This clone was found a few times. The V gene is TRBV6-1, the J gene TRBJ2-3; D is unclear. With 1 base removed from V and 1 base from J, the gap between germline ends came to 6 bases. There are 14 residues in the CDR3. Germline V gene lookup returns CDR1 MNHNS and CDR2 SASEGT. CDR3 residues: CASSEVVGTDTQYF. The CDR3, as DNA: TGTGCCAGCAGTGAAGTTGTAGGCACAGATACGCAGTATTTT.

The rearrangement links TRBV19 to TRBJ1-6; D may be TRBD1 (5 bases). Deletions cut 7 bases from V and 10 bases from J, with 23 bases between. Germline V gene data show CDR1 as LNHDA and CDR2 as SQIVND (reference sequence). This CDR3 is 16 amino acids long. The CDR3 sequence: CASKERGRGGWSPLHF. The DNA for the CDR3 is TGTGCCAGTAAAGAACGAGGGCGGGGGGGATGGTCACCCCTCCACTTT.

This clone was seen only a few times. The chain carries TRBV11-2 and TRBJ1-3, with D maybe TRBD1 (6 bases). The CDR3 is 14 residues long. Germline loops: CDR1 SGHAT, CDR2 FQNNGV. The V gene lost 5 bases and the J gene lost 4 bases, with 12 bases spanning the gap. CDR3 DNA sequence: TGTGCCAGCAGCGTAGGGGGAATCGGAAACACCATATATTTT. Translating gives CASSVGGIGNTIYF. The full variable domain, rest sourced from reference TRBV11-2 and TRBJ1-3, is EAGVAQSPRYKIIEKRQSVAFWCNPISGHATLYWYQQILGQGPKLLIQFQNNGVVDDSQLPKDRFSAERLKGVDSTLKIQPAKLEDSAVYLCASSVGGIGNTIYFGEGSWLTVV.

The gene calls are TRBV10-2 and TRBJ2-1, with 9 nucleotides matching TRBD2. J gave up 7 bases and V 6 bases, and 10 bases lay outside the gene matches. This CDR3 is 15 amino acids long. Germline V gives CDR1 WSHSY, CDR2 SAAADI. CDR3 sequence reads: CASRVNAGGINEQFF. The CDR3 DNA reads TGCGCCAGCAGGGTAAACGCGGGAGGGATTAATGAGCAGTTCTTC.

Concerning this clone itself: The same CDR3 is also encoded by other DNA sequences in this sample. This chain uses TRBV18 with TRBJ1-3; D is uncertain. The CDR3 loop spans 14 amino acids. Deletions cut 0 bases from V and 0 bases from J, with 3 bases between. CDR1 and CDR2 (germline): KGHSH, LQKENI. CDR3 protein: CASSPPNSGNTIYF. The CDR3 region has the DNA TGTGCCAGCTCACCACCTAACTCTGGAAACACCATATATTTT.

This clone was counted a few times. The chain couples TRBV18 to TRBJ1-2; 7 bases are shared with TRBD1. Trimming removed 5 bases from V and 7 bases from J; junction bases left unmatched: 7. This CDR3 spans 13 amino acids. Germline V gene data show CDR1 as KGHSH and CDR2 as LQKENI. CDR3 nucleotide sequence: TGTGCCAGCTCAACAGGGGCGGTCCCTGGCTACACCTTC. Its protein product is CASSTGAVPGYTF. The full variable domain, rest sourced from reference TRBV18 and TRBJ1-2, is NAGVMQNPRHLVRRRGQEARLRCSPMKGHSHVYWYRQLPEEGLKFMVYLQKENIIDESGMPKERFSAEFPKEGPSILRIQQVVRGDSAAYFCASSTGAVPGYTFGSGTRLTVV.

The V and J genes are TRBV4-3 and TRBJ1-1, with D maybe TRBD1 (5 bases). V dropped 4 bases and J dropped 2 bases, with 8 bases sitting between them. The germline V gene encodes CDR1 LGHNA and CDR2 YSLEER. The CDR3 loop spans 13 amino acids. The CDR3 sequence is CASSLTVNTEAFF. Written as DNA, the CDR3 is TGCGCCAGCAGCCTGACAGTTAACACTGAAGCTTTCTTT.

The V and J genes are TRBV28 and TRBJ2-5; a weak D match, TRBD1 (5 bases). The germline V and J ends were trimmed by 4 bases and 4 bases, with 16 bases remaining between them. The CDR3 loop spans 15 amino acids. Germline V CDR1 and CDR2: MDHEN, SYDVKM. CDR3 amino acids: CASSYKTGLLETQYF. The CDR3 nucleotides are TGTGCCAGCAGTTACAAAACAGGTTTACTAGAGACCCAGTACTTC.

V and J are TRBV6-6 and TRBJ2-4, with 9 bases identical to TRBD1. Germline assignment: CDR1 MNHNY and CDR2 SVGAGI (reference sequence). This CDR3 has 15 amino acids. Trimming removed 5 bases from V and 7 bases from J; junction bases left unmatched: 9. In DNA, the CDR3 is TGTGCCAGCAGTGGACAGGGGAAGGGGTGGAACATTCAGTACTTC. As protein: CASSGQGKGWNIQYF.

The J gene is TRBJ1-2, the V gene TRBV6-7; 7 positions agree with TRBD1. TRBV6-7 is annotated as an ORF whose role is uncertain. CDR3 size: 14 residues. The J segment lost 7 bases and the V segment lost 0 bases, leaving 5 bases of the junction unmatched. The CDR3 nucleotides read TGTGCCAGCAGTTACTCATTCAGGGGGTGTGGCTACACCTTC. Its protein product is CASSYSFRGCGYTF.

The chain joins TRBV7-9 to TRBJ1-4; D is unresolved. Germline lookup yields CDR1 SEHNR and CDR2 FQNEAQ (reference sequence). Trimming stripped 0 bases from V and 8 bases from J, with 13 bases between. There are 15 residues in the CDR3. The CDR3 protein is CASSLAGRSGEKLFF. The CDR3 coding sequence is TGTGCCAGCAGCTTAGCGGGGAGAAGTGGCGAAAAACTGTTTTTT.